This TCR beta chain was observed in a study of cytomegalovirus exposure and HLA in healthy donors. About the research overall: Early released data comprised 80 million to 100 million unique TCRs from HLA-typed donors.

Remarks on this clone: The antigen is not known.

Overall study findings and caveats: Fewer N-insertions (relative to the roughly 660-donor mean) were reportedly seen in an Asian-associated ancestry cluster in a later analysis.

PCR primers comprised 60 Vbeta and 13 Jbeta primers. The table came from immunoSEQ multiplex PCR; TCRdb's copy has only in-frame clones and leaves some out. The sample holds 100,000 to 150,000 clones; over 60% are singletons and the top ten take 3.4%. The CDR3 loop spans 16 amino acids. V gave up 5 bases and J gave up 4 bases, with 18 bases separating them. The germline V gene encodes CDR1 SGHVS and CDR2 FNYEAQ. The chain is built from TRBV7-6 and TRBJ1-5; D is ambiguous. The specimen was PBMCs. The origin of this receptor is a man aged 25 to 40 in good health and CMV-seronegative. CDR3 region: CASSPGGVTMNQPQHF. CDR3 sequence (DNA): TGTGCCAGCAGCCCCGGAGGAGTTACAATGAATCAGCCCCAGCATTTT.